These T cell receptor beta chains were read from a single sample in a study of CD8+ T cells in alopecia areata. Only in-frame clones appear in the TCRdb table, and some are missing; sequencing was by immunoSEQ multiplex PCR. The sample consists of around 200,000 clones, roughly 60% of them appearing once. Sequenced here: CD4+ T cells sorted from blood, sampled at week 0. All receptors come from a human donor with alopecia areata. Each CDR3 is given without its conserved first and last residue. Fields, in order: D gene, V gene, clone size, J gene, CDR3 protein. D genes are given only for firm matches. Rows may omit the clone size; those that give it use once, few, many or a size class.

NA,TRBV4-3,NA,TRBJ1-2,ASSHQGLVGYT
TRBD1,TRBV25-1,NA,TRBJ2-3,ASLQTGASTDTQY
TRBD1,TRBV27,NA,TRBJ1-5,ASSPHLGQGGNQPQH
TRBD1,TRBV2,once,TRBJ1-2,ASSRTGPNYGYT
NA,TRBV7-8,NA,TRBJ2-2,ASSLAKNTGELF
TRBD1,TRBV2,NA,TRBJ2-7,ASSLDRGPYEQY
NA,TRBV25-1,NA,TRBJ1-2,ASSEVGYGYT
TRBD2,TRBV29-1,NA,TRBJ2-3,SVPTLAEFTDTQY
TRBD1,TRBV29-1,few,TRBJ2-4,SVVGGDRALGLNIQY
NA,TRBV30,NA,TRBJ1-2,AWSALYGYT
NA,TRBV30,NA,TRBJ2-3,AWNRAADTQY
TRBD1,TRBV27,NA,TRBJ2-1,ASSLSGTGRVNEQF
NA,TRBV9,NA,TRBJ1-6,ASSTGLEGSPLH
NA,TRBV29-1,few,TRBJ2-6,SVAPTGVAGANVLT
NA,TRBV29-1,once,TRBJ2-3,SALSDTQY
NA,TRBV30,NA,TRBJ1-6,AWSPSANSPLH
TRBD1,TRBV29-1,few,TRBJ1-2,SVPSRDSGGYT
NA,TRBV15,NA,TRBJ2-5,ATSRDLKETQY
NA,TRBV7-8,NA,TRBJ2-7,ASTASYEQY
TRBD1,TRBV30,NA,TRBJ2-5,AWSVLKDRGLETQY
NA,TRBV14,NA,TRBJ2-2,ASSRKNTGELF
NA,TRBV30,once,TRBJ1-3,AWKQSGNTIY
NA,TRBV6-1,NA,TRBJ2-5,ASSERDEETQY
TRBD2,TRBV13,once,TRBJ2-1,ASSRGPGEGGEQF
NA,TRBV4-3,NA,TRBJ1-2,ASSQFQENYGYT
NA,TRBV29-1,NA,TRBJ2-1,SVEGVYNEQF
NA,TRBV30,few,TRBJ1-5,AWSRPPHQPQH
NA,TRBV2,few,TRBJ2-2,ASSGQAIGELF
NA,TRBV27,once,TRBJ2-6,ASSDRGSGANVLT
TRBD1,TRBV4-3,NA,TRBJ2-3,ASGLGQDTDTQY
TRBD1,TRBV30,NA,TRBJ2-2,AWNRGTGELF
NA,TRBV10-3,NA,TRBJ2-2,AMSPSGNTGELF
NA,TRBV29-1,few,TRBJ2-7,SVVRDYEQY
NA,TRBV29-1,NA,TRBJ1-1,SVQYLPEAF
TRBD1,TRBV30,NA,TRBJ1-6,AWTDRADSPLH
NA,TRBV27,NA,TRBJ2-7,ASSLAPPPLEQY
TRBD1,TRBV29-1,NA,TRBJ1-3,SVWTGVGNTIY
TRBD2,TRBV9,NA,TRBJ2-7,ASSVRLAGEQY
TRBD1,TRBV7-2,NA,TRBJ2-4,ASSPDRATKNIQY
NA,TRBV29-1,NA,TRBJ2-1,SVGGASSYNEQF